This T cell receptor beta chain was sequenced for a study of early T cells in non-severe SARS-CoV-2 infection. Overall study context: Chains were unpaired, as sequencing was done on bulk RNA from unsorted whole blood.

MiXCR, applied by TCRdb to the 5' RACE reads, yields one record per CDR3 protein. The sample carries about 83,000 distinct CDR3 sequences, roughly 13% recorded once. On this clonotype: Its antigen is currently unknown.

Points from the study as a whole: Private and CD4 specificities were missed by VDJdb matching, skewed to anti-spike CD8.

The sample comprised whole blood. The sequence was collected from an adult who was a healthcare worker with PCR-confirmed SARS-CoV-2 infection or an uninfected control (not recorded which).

CDR3 region: CAISESTQTGHLYGYTF. The CDR3 DNA reads TGTGCCATCAGTGAGTCGACTCAAACGGGACACCTCTATGGCTACACCTTC. This rearrangement joins TRBV10-3 to TRBJ1-2, with D possibly matching TRBD1 (6 bases). There are 17 residues in the CDR3. V lost 0 bases and J lost 4, with 18 bases in between. Germline loops: CDR1 ENHRY, CDR2 SYGVKD.